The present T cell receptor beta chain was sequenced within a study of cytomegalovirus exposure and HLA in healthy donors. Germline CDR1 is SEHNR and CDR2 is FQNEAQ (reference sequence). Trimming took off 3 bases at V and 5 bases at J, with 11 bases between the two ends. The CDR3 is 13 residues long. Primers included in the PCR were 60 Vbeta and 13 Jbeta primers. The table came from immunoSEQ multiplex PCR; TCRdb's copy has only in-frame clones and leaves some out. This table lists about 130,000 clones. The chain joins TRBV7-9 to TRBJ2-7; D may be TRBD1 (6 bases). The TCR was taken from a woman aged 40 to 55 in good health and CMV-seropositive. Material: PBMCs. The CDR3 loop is CASSFTGLDEQYF. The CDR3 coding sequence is TGTGCCAGCAGCTTCACAGGGCTCGACGAGCAGTACTTC. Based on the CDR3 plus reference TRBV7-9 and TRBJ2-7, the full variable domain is DTGVSQNPRHKITKRGQNVTFRCDPISEHNRLYWYRQTLGQGPEFLTYFQNEAQLEKSRLLSDRFSAERPKGSFSTLEIQRTEQGDSAMYLCASSFTGLDEQYFGPGTRLTVT.